The 8 T cell receptor beta chains presented below share a single source sample, sequenced in a study of blood T cell repertoires in COVID-19. Sequencing was performed with immunoSEQ multiplex PCR; in TCRdb, only in-frame clones are kept and a portion is missing. Of about 89,000 clones in the sample, approximately 75% are singletons; the top ten hold over 13%. The sequenced sample was peripheral blood. Receptors were obtained from an elderly woman with acute or convalescent COVID-19.

The CDR3 loop is CASSHGDNRGAEAFF. The CDR3 bases are TGTGCCAGCAGCCACGGGGACAACCGGGGGGCTGAAGCTTTCTTT. The genes are TRBV7-9 and TRBJ1-1; TRBD1 might be the D (6 bases). CDR3 size: 15 residues. Germline V gives CDR1 SEHNR, CDR2 FQNEAQ (reference sequence). The V gene lost 5 bases and the J gene lost 6 bases, with 19 bases spanning the gap.

The rearrangement uses TRBV7-3 and TRBJ2-3, with 8 bases fitting TRBD1. This CDR3 has 14 amino acids. V gave up 6 bases and J gave up 2 bases; unmatched junction bases: 4. Germline CDR1 is SGHTA and CDR2 is FQGTGA. The CDR3 DNA is TGTGCCAGCAGTTCGACAGGGGTCACAGATACGCAGTATTTT. This encodes CASSSTGVTDTQYF.

The chain uses TRBV6-5 and TRBJ1-2; 7 bases fit TRBD1. The CDR3 covers 12 residues. The J segment lost 7 bases and the V segment lost 10 bases, leaving 9 bases of the junction unmatched. Germline CDR1 MNHEY, CDR2 SVGAGI. The CDR3 nucleotides are TGTGCCACCCACTCGGACAGGTTTGGCTACACCTTC. It yields the protein CATHSDRFGYTF.

The V gene is TRBV14, the J gene TRBJ2-2; D unresolved. The CDR3 is made up of 14 amino acids. The germline V and J ends were trimmed by 1 base and 1 base, with 4 bases remaining between them. Germline assignment: CDR1 SGHDN and CDR2 FVKESK. In DNA form, the CDR3 reads TGTGCCAGCAGCCAAGTCCGGAACACCGGGGAGCTGTTTTTT. Its protein product is CASSQVRNTGELFF.

J is TRBJ1-4 and V is TRBV5-6, with D hard to call. Germline loops: CDR1 SGHDT, CDR2 YYEEEE. V was trimmed by 1 base and J by 8 bases, leaving 18 bases between them. This CDR3 spans 16 amino acids. The CDR3 DNA is TGTGCCAGCAGCTTGTTGGTCGCGGGGTTAGACGAAAAACTGTTTTTT. It encodes CASSLLVAGLDEKLFF.

The V gene is TRBV27, the J gene TRBJ1-1, with D maybe TRBD1 (6 bases). The germline V gene encodes CDR1 MNHEY and CDR2 SMNVEV (reference sequence). The germline V and J ends were trimmed by 5 bases and 8 bases, with 12 bases remaining between them. CDR3 length: 12 amino acids. The CDR3 nucleotides read TGTGCCAGCAGTCTGACAGGTGGCGAAGCTTTCTTT. It specifies CASSLTGGEAFF.

V gene TRBV7-2 combines with J gene TRBJ1-2, with D possibly TRBD1 on 6 matching bases. Germline assignment: CDR1 SGHTA and CDR2 FQGNSA. The CDR3 sequence is 15 residues long. V was shortened by 2 bases and J by 2 bases, with 12 bases between the two germline ends. CDR3 in DNA: TGTGCCAGCAGCTTACCGGGACACCGAAACTATGGCTACACCTTC. Translated, it gives CASSLPGHRNYGYTF.

The chain employs TRBV7-2 and TRBJ1-1, with a tentative D call TRBD1 (6 bases). The CDR3 totals 16 residues. Trimming left V 5 bases short and J 4 bases short, with 20 bases between. Germline assignment: CDR1 SGHTA and CDR2 FQGNSA. Written as DNA, the CDR3 is TGTGCCAGCAGCCTGAGGGGGGGACTTCTCGGCACTGAAGCTTTCTTT. This gives the protein CASSLRGGLLGTEAFF.